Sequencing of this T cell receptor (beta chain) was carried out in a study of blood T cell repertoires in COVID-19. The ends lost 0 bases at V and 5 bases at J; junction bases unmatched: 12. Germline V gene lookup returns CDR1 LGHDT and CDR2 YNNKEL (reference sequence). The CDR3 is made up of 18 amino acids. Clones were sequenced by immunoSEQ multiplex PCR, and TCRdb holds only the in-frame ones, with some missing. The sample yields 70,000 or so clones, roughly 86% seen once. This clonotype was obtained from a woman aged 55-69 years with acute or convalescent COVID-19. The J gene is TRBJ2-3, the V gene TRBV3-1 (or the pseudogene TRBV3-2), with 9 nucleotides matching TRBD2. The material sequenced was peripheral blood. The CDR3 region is CASSQEGLAGGSGDTQYF. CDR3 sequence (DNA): TGTGCCAGCAGCCAAGAGGGACTAGCCGGGGGGTCAGGAGATACGCAGTATTTT.